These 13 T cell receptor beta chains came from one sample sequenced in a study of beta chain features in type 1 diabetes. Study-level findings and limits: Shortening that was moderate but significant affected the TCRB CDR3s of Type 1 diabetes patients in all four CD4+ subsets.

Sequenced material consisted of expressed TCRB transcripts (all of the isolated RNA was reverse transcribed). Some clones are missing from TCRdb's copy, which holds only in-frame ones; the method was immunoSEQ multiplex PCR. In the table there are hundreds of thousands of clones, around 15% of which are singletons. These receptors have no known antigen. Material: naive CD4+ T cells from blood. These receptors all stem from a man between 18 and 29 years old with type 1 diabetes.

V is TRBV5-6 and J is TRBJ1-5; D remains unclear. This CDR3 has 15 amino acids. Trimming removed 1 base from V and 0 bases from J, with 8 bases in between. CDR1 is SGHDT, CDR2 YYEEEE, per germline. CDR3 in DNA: TGTGCCAGCAGCTTGAAAGATTATAGCAATCAGCCCCAGCATTTT. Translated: CASSLKDYSNQPQHF.

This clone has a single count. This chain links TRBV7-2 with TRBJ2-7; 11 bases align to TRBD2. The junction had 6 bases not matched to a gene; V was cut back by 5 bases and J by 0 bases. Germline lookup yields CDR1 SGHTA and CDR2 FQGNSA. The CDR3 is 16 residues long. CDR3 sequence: CASSLLAGGSSYEQYF. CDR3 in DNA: TGTGCCAGCAGCCTCCTAGCGGGGGGTTCCTCCTACGAGCAGTACTTC. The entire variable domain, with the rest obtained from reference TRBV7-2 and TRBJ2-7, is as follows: GAGVSQSPSNKVTEKGKDVELRCDPISGHTALYWYRQSLGQGLEFLIYFQGNSAPDKSGLPSDRFSAERTGGSVSTLTIQRTQQEDSAVYLCASSLLAGGSSYEQYFGPGTRLTVT.

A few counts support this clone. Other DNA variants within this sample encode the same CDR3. CDR3 region: CAWSRGGSNQPQHF. CDR3 sequence (DNA): TGTGCCTGGAGTCGAGGCGGTAGCAATCAGCCCCAGCATTTT. This chain joins TRBV30 and TRBJ1-5; D not resolved. The germline gives CDR1 GTSNPN, CDR2 SVGIG (reference sequence). The CDR3 is 14 residues long. V was trimmed by 2 bases and J by 0 bases, leaving 8 bases between them. Filled out from reference TRBV30 and TRBJ1-5, the complete variable domain reads SQTIHQWPATLVQPVGSPLSLECTVEGTSNPNLYWYRQAAGRGLQLLFYSVGIGQISSEVPQNLSASRPQDRQFILSSKKLLLSDSGFYLCAWSRGGSNQPQHFGDGTRLSIL.

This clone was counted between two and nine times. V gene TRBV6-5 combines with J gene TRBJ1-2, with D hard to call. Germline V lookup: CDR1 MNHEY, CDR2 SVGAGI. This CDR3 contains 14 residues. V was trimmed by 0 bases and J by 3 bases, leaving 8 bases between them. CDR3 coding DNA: TGTGCCAGCAGTTACTCCCACAGATACTATGGCTACACCTTC. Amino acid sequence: CASSYSHRYYGYTF.

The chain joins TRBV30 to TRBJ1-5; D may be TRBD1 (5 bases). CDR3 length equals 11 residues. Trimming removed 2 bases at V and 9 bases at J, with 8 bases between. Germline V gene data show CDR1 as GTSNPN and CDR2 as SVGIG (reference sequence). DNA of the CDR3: TGTGCCTGGAGTACCGGGGGGCCCCAGCATTTT. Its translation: CAWSTGGPQHF.

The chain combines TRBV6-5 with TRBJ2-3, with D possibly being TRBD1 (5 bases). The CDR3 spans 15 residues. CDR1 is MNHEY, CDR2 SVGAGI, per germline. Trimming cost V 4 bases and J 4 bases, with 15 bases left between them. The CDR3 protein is CASSLWGVTSDTQYF. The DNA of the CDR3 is TGTGCCAGCAGTTTATGGGGCGTCACTTCAGATACGCAGTATTTT.

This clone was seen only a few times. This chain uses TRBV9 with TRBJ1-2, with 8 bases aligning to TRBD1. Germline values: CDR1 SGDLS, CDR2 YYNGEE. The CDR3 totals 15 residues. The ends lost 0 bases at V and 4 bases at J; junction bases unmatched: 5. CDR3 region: CASSVETGVFYGYTF. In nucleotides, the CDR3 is TGTGCCAGCAGCGTAGAGACAGGGGTTTTCTATGGCTACACCTTC.

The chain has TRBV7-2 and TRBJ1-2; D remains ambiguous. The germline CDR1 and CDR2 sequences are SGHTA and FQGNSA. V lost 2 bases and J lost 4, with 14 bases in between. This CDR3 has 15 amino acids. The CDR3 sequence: CASSLLSASGYGYTF. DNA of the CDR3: TGTGCCAGCAGCTTATTGTCCGCCTCGGGCTATGGCTACACCTTC.

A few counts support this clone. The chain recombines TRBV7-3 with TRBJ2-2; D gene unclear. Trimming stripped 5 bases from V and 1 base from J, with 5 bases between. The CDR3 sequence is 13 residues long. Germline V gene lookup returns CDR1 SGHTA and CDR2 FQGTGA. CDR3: CASSIQNTGELFF. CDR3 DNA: TGTGCCAGCAGCATTCAGAACACCGGGGAGCTGTTTTTT.

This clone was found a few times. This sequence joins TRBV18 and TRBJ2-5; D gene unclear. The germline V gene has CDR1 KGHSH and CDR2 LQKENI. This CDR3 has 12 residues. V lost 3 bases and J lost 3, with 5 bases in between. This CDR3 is CASSPGKETQYF. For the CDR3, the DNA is TGTGCCAGCTCACCTGGCAAAGAGACCCAGTACTTC.

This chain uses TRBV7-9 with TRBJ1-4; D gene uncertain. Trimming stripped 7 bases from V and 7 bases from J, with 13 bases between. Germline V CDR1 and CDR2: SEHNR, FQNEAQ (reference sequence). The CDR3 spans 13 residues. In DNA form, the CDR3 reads TGTGCCAGCACCCAGGACCGGGGTGAAAAACTGTTTTTT. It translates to CASTQDRGEKLFF.

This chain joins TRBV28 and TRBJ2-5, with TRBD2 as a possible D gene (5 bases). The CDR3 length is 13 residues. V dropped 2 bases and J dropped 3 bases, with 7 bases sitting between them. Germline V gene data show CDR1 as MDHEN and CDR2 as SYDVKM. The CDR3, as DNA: TGTGCCAGCAGTTTAACGGGGAAAGAGACCCAGTACTTC. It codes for CASSLTGKETQYF.

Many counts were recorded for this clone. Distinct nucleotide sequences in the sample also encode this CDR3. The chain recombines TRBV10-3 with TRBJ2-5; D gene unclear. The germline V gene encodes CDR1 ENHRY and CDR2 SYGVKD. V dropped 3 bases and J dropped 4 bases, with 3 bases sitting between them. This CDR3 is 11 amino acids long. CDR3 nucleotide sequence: TGTGCCATCAGTGAACGAGAGACCCAGTACTTC. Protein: CAISERETQYF.